Following are 19 T cell receptor beta chains from one sample sequenced in a study of T-cell memory formation after mild COVID-19 listed by TCRdb under 2021. The library was obtained by 5' RACE. The instrument was an Illumina NovaSeq 6000. In-frame beta chains were kept once TCRdb had trimmed the public reads at Q25 with fastp and called clones with MiXCR. Duplicate CDR3 protein sequences are folded into a single record with the most common DNA and genes. For this sample the table gives 400,000 to 500,000 distinct CDR3 sequences, of which 20% were detected only once. The ten largest clones take up around 8.4% of the sample. Sequences were obtained from PBMCs or a T cell subset sorted from them (not recorded which). The receptors shown here come from an adult woman who had mild COVID-19 (a few samples of this study predate the infection). The sample titles of this study are shuffled in the database, so cell type and time point are left out; the donor was told from shared clones.

The rearrangement uses TRBV5-1 and TRBJ2-7, with TRBD1 as a possible D gene (5 bases). Trimming left V 2 bases short and J 1 base short, with 10 bases between. This CDR3 is 14 amino acids long. CDR1 SGHRS and CDR2 YFSETQ come from the germline V gene. This chain's CDR3 is CASSFQGLSYEQYF. CDR3 bases: TGCGCCAGCAGCTTCCAGGGTTTGTCCTACGAGCAGTACTTC. Full variable domain (remainder filled in from reference TRBV5-1 and TRBJ2-7): KAGVTQTPRYLIKTRGQQVTLSCSPISGHRSVSWYQQTPGQGLQFLFEYFSETQRNKGNFPGRFSGRQFSNSRSEMNVSTLELGDSALYLCASSFQGLSYEQYFGPGTRLTVT.

This rearrangement joins TRBV30 to TRBJ2-3; 7 positions match TRBD2. V was clipped by 3 bases and J by 0 bases; unmatched bases: 3. The CDR3 runs to 14 residues. Germline values: CDR1 GTSNPN, CDR2 SVGIG (reference sequence). CDR3 loop: CAWRPSGSTDTQYF. The DNA of the CDR3 is TGTGCCTGGAGACCTAGCGGAAGCACAGATACGCAGTATTTT.

This clonotype came up a few times. This chain joins TRBV6-5 and TRBJ2-1; 9 bases align to TRBD2. V shed 0 bases, J shed 2 bases, and the junction held 2 bases outside the gene matches. CDR1 and CDR2 from the germline V gene are MNHEY and SVGAGI. This CDR3 spans 16 amino acids. In nucleotides, the CDR3 is TGTGCCAGCAGTTACTCGGCGGGGGGGACCTACAATGAGCAGTTCTTC. Translation: CASSYSAGGTYNEQFF.

V usage is TRBV7-9 and J usage is TRBJ2-5; D is unresolved. There are 14 residues in the CDR3. Germline values: CDR1 SEHNR, CDR2 FQNEAQ (reference sequence). Trimming removed 1 base at V and 5 bases at J, with 11 bases between. The CDR3 DNA reads as TGTGCCAGCAGCTTAGGAGACTCCGGGGAGACCCAGTACTTC. Amino acids: CASSLGDSGETQYF.

The chain couples TRBV5-1 to TRBJ2-2; 8 bases agree with TRBD1. J lost 6 bases, V lost 4 bases, and 11 bases had no gene match. The CDR3 has 16 residues. Germline CDR1 reads SGHRS; CDR2 reads YFSETQ. The CDR3 nucleotides are TGCGCCAGCAGCCAAAAGGGACAGGAGGCCGCCGGGGAGCTGTTTTTT. Protein: CASSQKGQEAAGELFF.

This clonotype was counted only a few times. The J gene is TRBJ2-7, the V gene TRBV5-6; TRBD1 agrees at 9 bases. The ends lost 4 bases at V and 5 bases at J; junction bases unmatched: 7. The CDR3 length is 14 residues. Germline assignment: CDR1 SGHDT and CDR2 YYEEEE. The CDR3 DNA is TGTGCCAGCAGCGGTGGGACAGGGTGGGACGAGCAGTACTTC. This sequence encodes CASSGGTGWDEQYF.

In its sample, this clonotype was seen a few times. This rearrangement joins TRBV11-2 to TRBJ2-5; tentative D call: TRBD2 (6 bases). With 5 bases removed from V and 2 bases from J, the gap between germline ends came to 15 bases. The CDR3 runs 15 residues. Germline V gene lookup returns CDR1 SGHAT and CDR2 FQNNGV. This CDR3 reads CASSARRRGQETQYF. The CDR3 coding sequence is TGTGCCAGCAGCGCCAGACGGAGGGGACAAGAGACCCAGTACTTC.

The rearrangement uses TRBV5-4 and TRBJ2-7; tentative D call: TRBD2 (6 bases). The CDR3 length is 16 residues. The germline CDR1 and CDR2 sequences are SGHNT and YYREEE (reference sequence). With 4 bases removed from V and 0 bases from J, the gap between germline ends came to 17 bases. Here the CDR3 DNA reads TGTGCCAGCAGCGGTTCGGAGGGACCGAGCTCCTACGAGCAGTACTTC. Its translation is CASSGSEGPSSYEQYF.

This clonotype was seen a handful of times. This chain links TRBV7-9 with TRBJ2-1; 13 nucleotides agree with TRBD2. Germline V gene lookup returns CDR1 SEHNR and CDR2 FQNEAQ (reference sequence). After removal of 6 bases from V and 8 bases from J, the junction contained 10 bases not matched to a gene. This CDR3 comprises 16 residues. The CDR3 DNA follows: TGTGCCAGCAGAGACCCCACTAGCGGGAGGGCCGATGAGCAGTTCTTC. Translation gives CASRDPTSGRADEQFF. Full variable domain (outside the CDR3, taken from reference TRBV7-9 and TRBJ2-1): DTGVSQNPRHKITKRGQNVTFRCDPISEHNRLYWYRQTLGQGPEFLTYFQNEAQLEKSRLLSDRFSAERPKGSFSTLEIQRTEQGDSAMYLCASRDPTSGRADEQFFGPGTRLTVL.

The genes are TRBV11-1 and TRBJ2-2; D unresolved. V lost 5 bases, J lost 2 bases, and 9 bases lay in between. Looked up from germline, CDR1 is SGHAT and CDR2 is FQDESV (reference sequence). CDR3 length equals 14 residues. The CDR3 spells CASSPWSNTGELFF. The CDR3 DNA follows: TGTGCCAGCAGCCCCTGGTCTAACACCGGGGAGCTGTTTTTT. The variable domain in full, with the rest retrieved from reference TRBV11-1 and TRBJ2-2, is EAEVAQSPRYKITEKSQAVAFWCDPISGHATLYWYRQILGQGPELLVQFQDESVVDDSQLPKDRFSAERLKGVDSTLKIQPAELGDSAMYLCASSPWSNTGELFFGEGSRLTVL.

V is TRBV9 and J is TRBJ2-7, with D tentatively TRBD2 (6 bases). Germline lookup yields CDR1 SGDLS and CDR2 YYNGEE. The CDR3 totals 15 residues. Trimming removed 4 bases at V and 1 base at J, with 15 bases between. In DNA form, the CDR3 reads TGTGCCAGCAGCCGATCACCGGGAGCTTCCTACGAGCAGTACTTC. It encodes CASSRSPGASYEQYF.

The rearrangement joins TRBV2 to TRBJ1-5; D is possibly TRBD1 (6 bases). Trimming shortened V by 0 bases and J by 6 bases, and 27 bases separated the two germline ends. The CDR3 runs 20 residues. Germline V lookup: CDR1 SNHLY, CDR2 FYNNEI. The CDR3 region is CASSEALNRRGLGGRQPQHF. CDR3 sequence (DNA): TGTGCCAGCAGTGAAGCGCTGAATCGCCGTGGTCTGGGGGGGCGTCAGCCCCAGCATTTT.

In its sample, this clonotype was seen a few times. V is TRBV4-2 and J is TRBJ2-4, with 13 bases lining up with TRBD2. Germline CDR1 reads LGHNA; CDR2 reads YNFKEQ. The CDR3 covers 16 residues. J was trimmed by 8 bases and V by 4 bases; bases with no gene match: 8. CDR3 loop: CASSPERTSGRDIQYF. CDR3 nucleotide sequence: TGTGCCAGCAGCCCCGAGCGGACTAGCGGGAGAGACATTCAGTACTTC.

This chain uses TRBV29-1 with TRBJ1-1, with 9 positions matching TRBD1. This CDR3 comprises 13 residues. Germline CDR1 reads SQVTM; CDR2 reads ANQGSEA. V dropped 7 bases and J dropped 5; count of bases not matched to a gene: 8. CDR3 coding DNA: TGCAGCGCCAAGGGACAGGGCGGAACTGAAGCTTTCTTT. Translated: CSAKGQGGTEAFF.

The V and J genes are TRBV3-1 and TRBJ1-2, with a tentative D call TRBD1 (5 bases). Germline loops: CDR1 LGHDT, CDR2 YNNKEL (reference sequence). CDR3 length: 12 amino acids. Trimming removed 8 bases from V and 4 bases from J, with 11 bases in between. CDR3 loop: CASSGVGYGYTF. The CDR3, as DNA: TGTGCCAGCTCGGGGGTTGGCTATGGCTACACCTTC.

At least ten counts were recorded for this clonotype. V gene TRBV7-6 combines with J gene TRBJ2-5; a possible D gene is TRBD2 (5 bases). Germline values: CDR1 SGHVS, CDR2 FNYEAQ. The V end lost 4 bases, the J end lost 5 bases, and 14 bases lay between the germline ends. The CDR3 extends over 14 amino acids. The DNA for the CDR3 is TGTGCCAGCAGCTCCGGAGGCCCAGTGGAGACCCAGTACTTC. This translates into CASSSGGPVETQYF.

This clonotype was seen only a few times. The chain recombines TRBV11-2 with TRBJ1-4; tentatively, D is TRBD1 (5 bases). The CDR3 runs 17 residues. Trimming stripped 7 bases from V and 4 bases from J, with 22 bases between. Germline loops: CDR1 SGHAT, CDR2 FQNNGV. The CDR3 nucleotides are TGTGCCAGCACCCGGTCACTTGGGGGGAAGGGTAATGAAAAACTGTTTTTT. Translation gives CASTRSLGGKGNEKLFF.

This clonotype showed up just a few times. The chain uses TRBV7-8 and TRBJ2-7, with 7 bases aligning to TRBD2. Germline V gene sequence: CDR1 SGHVS, CDR2 FQNEAQ. The CDR3 spans 11 residues. CDR3 region: CATLRGDEQYF. The CDR3 nucleotides read TGTGCAACCTTACGGGGGGACGAGCAGTACTTC.

The rearrangement links TRBV4-1 to TRBJ1-2; weak D call: TRBD1 (6 bases). Germline V CDR1 and CDR2: MGHRA, YSYEKL. Trimming pared 2 bases from V and 3 bases from J, leaving 10 bases between. This CDR3 contains 14 residues. CDR3 DNA: TGCGCCAGCAGCCAACCGGGACAATACTATGGCTACACCTTC. Translated: CASSQPGQYYGYTF.